The clone carrying this T cell receptor (beta chain) was picked up many times. As yet, its antigen is unknown. In germline, CDR1 is SGHTS, CDR2 YDEGEE. The ends lost 3 bases at V and 5 bases at J; junction bases unmatched: 1. The CDR3 contains 13 residues. This record comes from a study of early T cells in non-severe SARS-CoV-2 infection. The study's findings and limits: The study's VDJdb matching favored anti-spike CD8 responses and missed private and CD4 specificities.

TCRdb analysed the 5' RACE reads with MiXCR anew, one entry per CDR3 protein. The sample has fewer than 60,000 distinct CDR3 sequences, 3.5% to 4.5% seen once; the top ten hold 5% to 6.5%. The chain combines TRBV5-8 with TRBJ2-2; 7 nucleotides align to TRBD1. The receptor was derived from an adult who was a healthcare worker with PCR-confirmed SARS-CoV-2 infection or an uninfected control (not recorded which). The sequenced sample consisted of whole blood. The CDR3 here is CASSSRGTGELFF. The DNA of the CDR3 is TGTGCCAGCAGCTCCAGGGGGACCGGGGAGCTGTTTTTT.